These 21 T cell receptor beta chains were all obtained from the same sample, sequenced in a study of T-cell reconstitution after alpha-beta-depleted transplantation in children. TCRbeta library preparation incorporated unique molecular identifiers. TCRdb recomputed calls from the PCR reads with MiXCR, one row per CDR3 protein. In the table there are about 580,000 distinct CDR3 sequences, roughly 30% of which are singletons. Material: PBMCs, obtained before TCRalphabeta/CD19-depleted stem cell transplant. The origin of the receptors is a boy in the first two years of life with Wiskott-Aldrich syndrome, due to receive a stem cell transplant.

V usage is TRBV11-1 and J usage is TRBJ2-1; a weak D match, TRBD1 (6 bases). CDR1 and CDR2 (germline): SGHAT, FQDESV (reference sequence). The CDR3 extends over 15 amino acids. V was trimmed by 5 bases and J by 6 bases, leaving 17 bases between them. The CDR3: CASSNTGSVINEQFF. The CDR3 nucleotides are TGTGCCAGCAGCAACACAGGGTCGGTGATCAATGAGCAGTTCTTC.

CDR3 residues: CASSLLRGTIGGEQFF. DNA of the CDR3: TGTGCCAGCAGTCTCCTTCGCGGGACTATCGGGGGTGAGCAGTTCTTC. The chain couples TRBV6-5 to TRBJ2-1; 7 bases fit TRBD2. This CDR3 spans 16 amino acids. Germline trimming cut 5 bases from V and 9 bases from J; bases unmatched to any gene: 16. Germline CDR1 is MNHEY and CDR2 is SVGAGI.

The chain links TRBV28 to TRBJ1-4; D not resolved. The ends were cut back, 6 bases at V and 14 bases at J, with 16 bases in the middle. Germline-derived CDR1 and CDR2 are MDHEN and SYDVKM. The CDR3 contains 12 residues. CDR3 in amino acids: CASSPPSPLLFF. The CDR3 bases are TGTGCCAGCAGCCCGCCCAGCCCCCTTCTGTTTTTT.

The V gene is TRBV6-5, the J gene TRBJ2-3; no firm D call. V was trimmed by 4 bases and J by 5 bases, leaving 16 bases between them. Looked up from germline, CDR1 is MNHEY and CDR2 is SVGAGI. The CDR3 length is 15 residues. DNA of the CDR3: TGTGCCAGCAGTTCCCGTTGGGAAGGGCGAGATACGCAGTATTTT. Its translation is CASSSRWEGRDTQYF.

This clonotype was seen a few times. The chain couples TRBV21-1 to TRBJ1-1. TRBV21-1 is a documented pseudogene. The CDR3 has 14 amino acids. CDR3 DNA sequence: TGTGCCGGCGGGGTATACCTTGGAAACACTGAAGCTTTCTTT. Its translation: CAGGVYLGNTEAFF.

This clonotype was seen only a few times. V gene TRBV29-1 combines with J gene TRBJ2-1; TRBD2 agrees at 11 bases. This CDR3 comprises 14 residues. In germline, CDR1 is SQVTM, CDR2 ANQGSEA. Losses at the gene ends were 4 bases for V and 9 bases for J; bases not matched to a gene: 8. The CDR3 is CSVATSGSLGEQFF. DNA for the CDR3: TGCAGCGTTGCTACTAGCGGGAGTTTGGGTGAGCAGTTCTTC.

The genes are TRBV6-5 and TRBJ2-2; 15 bases agree with TRBD2. The CDR3 runs to 18 residues. V lost 5 bases to trimming and J lost 5 bases; unmatched junction nucleotides: 9. Germline lookup yields CDR1 MNHEY and CDR2 SVGAGI. The CDR3 DNA reads as TGTGCCAGCAGTAACCAGGGACTAGCGGGAGGACGAACCGGGGAGCTGTTTTTT. This encodes CASSNQGLAGGRTGELFF.

The V call is TRBV6-1, the J call TRBJ2-7; D is possibly TRBD2 (5 bases). Germline V CDR1 and CDR2: MNHNS, SASEGT. V lost 5 bases, J lost 0 bases, and 8 bases lay in between. The CDR3 has 13 residues. The CDR3 spells CASSQEDSYEQYF. The CDR3 bases are TGTGCCAGCAGTCAGGAGGACTCCTACGAGCAGTACTTC.

This chain links TRBV19 with TRBJ2-1; D remains unclear. The CDR3 is 13 amino acids. Per germline, CDR1 LNHDA and CDR2 SQIVND (reference sequence). Trimming shortened V by 5 bases and J by 10 bases, and 15 bases separated the two germline ends. CDR3 coding DNA: TGTGCCAGTAGTGCGCTCCTAGGCTCAGAGCAGTTCTTC. Its translation: CASSALLGSEQFF. Using reference TRBV19 and TRBJ2-1 for the parts outside the CDR3, the full variable domain is DGGITQSPKYLFRKEGQNVTLSCEQNLNHDAMYWYRQDPGQGLRLIYYSQIVNDFQKGDIAEGYSVSREKKESFPLTVTSAQKNPTAFYLCASSALLGSEQFFGPGTRLTVL.

This clonotype has just a few counts. The chain has TRBV19 and TRBJ1-1; D is possibly TRBD1 (6 bases). Trimming removed 5 bases at V and 5 bases at J, with 15 bases between. The CDR3 has 14 residues. Germline CDR1 reads LNHDA; CDR2 reads SQIVND (reference sequence). The CDR3 loop reads CASSFHGGGTEAFF. DNA of the CDR3: TGTGCCAGTAGTTTCCACGGGGGCGGGACTGAAGCTTTCTTT. Together with reference TRBV19 and TRBJ1-1, the CDR3 gives the full variable domain: DGGITQSPKYLFRKEGQNVTLSCEQNLNHDAMYWYRQDPGQGLRLIYYSQIVNDFQKGDIAEGYSVSREKKESFPLTVTSAQKNPTAFYLCASSFHGGGTEAFFGQGTRLTVV.

The chain is built from TRBV29-1 and TRBJ1-1; TRBD1 matches 10 bases. CDR1 is SQVTM and CDR2 is ANQGSEA in the germline V gene. The CDR3 sequence is 13 residues long. Trimming took 4 bases from V and 11 from J; bases not matched to a gene: 10. The CDR3 is CSVVRRTGGFAFF. The CDR3 coding sequence is TGCAGCGTTGTTCGCAGGACAGGGGGTTTTGCTTTCTTT.

This clonotype came up a few times. This chain joins TRBV10-3 and TRBJ2-3, with 8 bases matching TRBD2. The ends lost 7 bases at V and 3 bases at J; junction bases unmatched: 3. The CDR3 is 13 amino acids. CDR1 and CDR2 (germline): ENHRY, SYGVKD. CDR3 in DNA: TGTGCCATCACCGGGACTAGTACAGATACGCAGTATTTT. Translation gives CAITGTSTDTQYF.

The gene calls are TRBV6-6 and TRBJ1-1; no clear D gene. Trimming took off 0 bases at V and 1 base at J, with 3 bases between the two ends. This CDR3 has 13 residues. The germline gives CDR1 MNHNY, CDR2 SVGAGI (reference sequence). The CDR3 nucleotides read TGTGCCAGCAGTTACTCCCAGAACACTGAAGCTTTCTTT. Residues: CASSYSQNTEAFF.

This chain connects TRBV5-5 to TRBJ1-5, with D unclear. This CDR3 spans 14 amino acids. Germline V gene data show CDR1 as SGHKS and CDR2 as YYEKEE (reference sequence). Trimming stripped 1 base from V and 3 bases from J, with 8 bases between. DNA of the CDR3: TGTGCCAGCAGCTTGCTTGGCATCAATCAGCCCCAGCATTTT. Its protein product is CASSLLGINQPQHF.

This clonotype came up a few times. The chain links TRBV6-1 to TRBJ2-1; unclear D gene. CDR3 length: 17 residues. V was trimmed by 2 bases and J by 3 bases, leaving 17 bases between them. The germline gives CDR1 MNHNS, CDR2 SASEGT. DNA for the CDR3: TGTGCCAGCAGTGAAACAAGCTTCCCGGACGACTACAATGAGCAGTTCTTC. Amino acid sequence: CASSETSFPDDYNEQFF.

This clonotype was detected a few times. The DNA for the CDR3 is TGTGCCACCAGCAGAGATTGGACTAGCGGGGAGTCGATCTACGAGCAGTACTTC. Its translation: CATSRDWTSGESIYEQYF. The chain uses TRBV15 and TRBJ2-7, with 12 bases lining up with TRBD2. CDR1 is LNHNV and CDR2 is YYDKDF in the germline V gene (reference sequence). The V and J ends lost 0 bases and 3 bases, in that order; junction bases with no gene match: 9. This CDR3 is 18 amino acids long.

This clonotype was seen only a few times. V is TRBV7-2 and J is TRBJ2-5, with a weak D call TRBD1 (6 bases). Germline V gene sequence: CDR1 SGHTA, CDR2 FQGNSA. The length of the CDR3 is 16 residues. V was shortened by 4 bases and J by 4 bases, with 19 bases between the two germline ends. The CDR3 loop reads CASSSQQGISGETQYF. The CDR3 nucleotides read TGTGCCAGCAGCTCTCAACAGGGCATATCCGGAGAGACCCAGTACTTC.

The gene calls are TRBV5-1 and TRBJ2-2, with 7 bases matching TRBD1. This CDR3 has 16 amino acids. V was pared by 4 bases and J by 0 bases, with 6 bases of the junction left unmatched. Per the germline V gene, CDR1 is SGHRS and CDR2 is YFSETQ. The DNA of the CDR3 is TGCGCCAGCAGCACCAGGGACAGCCCGAACACCGGGGAGCTGTTTTTT. This gives the protein CASSTRDSPNTGELFF.

The chain carries TRBV18 and TRBJ2-7, with TRBD1 identical over 9 bases. V lost 3 bases to trimming and J lost 2 bases; unmatched junction nucleotides: 5. This CDR3 comprises 15 residues. CDR1 is KGHSH and CDR2 is LQKENI in the germline V gene. The CDR3 loop reads CASSPIGQGPYEQYF. The CDR3 nucleotides read TGTGCCAGCTCACCGATTGGACAGGGGCCCTACGAGCAGTACTTC.

This rearrangement joins TRBV20-1 to TRBJ2-2; maybe TRBD2 (5 bases). V lost 5 bases to trimming and J lost 6 bases, with 19 bases between them. Germline V gene data show CDR1 as DFQATT and CDR2 as SNEGSKA (reference sequence). The CDR3 totals 15 residues. The DNA for the CDR3 is TGCAGTGCTTCCGTCTCGTTACTAGGGTCCGGGGAGCTGTTTTTT. It yields the protein CSASVSLLGSGELFF.

The chain has TRBV7-8 and TRBJ2-4; weak D call: TRBD2 (5 bases). The CDR3 has 14 residues. V lost 0 bases to trimming and J lost 5 bases, with 8 bases between them. CDR1 is SGHVS, CDR2 FQNEAQ, per germline. The CDR3, as DNA: TGTGCCAGCAGCTTAGCGGGAGTAGAAAACATTCAGTACTTC. Its protein is CASSLAGVENIQYF.